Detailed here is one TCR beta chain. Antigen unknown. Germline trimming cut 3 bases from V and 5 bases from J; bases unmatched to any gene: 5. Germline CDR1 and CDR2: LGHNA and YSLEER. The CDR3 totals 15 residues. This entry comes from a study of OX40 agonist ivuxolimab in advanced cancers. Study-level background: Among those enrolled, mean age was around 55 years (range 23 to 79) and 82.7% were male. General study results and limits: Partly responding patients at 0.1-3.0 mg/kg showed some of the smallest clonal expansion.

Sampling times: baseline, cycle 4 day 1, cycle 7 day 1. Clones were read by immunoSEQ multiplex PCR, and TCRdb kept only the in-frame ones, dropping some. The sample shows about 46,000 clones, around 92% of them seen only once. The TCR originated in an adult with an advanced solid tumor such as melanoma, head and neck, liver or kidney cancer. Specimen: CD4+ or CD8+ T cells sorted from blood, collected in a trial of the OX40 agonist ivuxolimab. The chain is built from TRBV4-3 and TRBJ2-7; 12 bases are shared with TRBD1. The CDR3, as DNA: TGCGCCAGCAGCCAGGGACAGGGGGCGGGAAACGAGCAGTACTTC. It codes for CASSQGQGAGNEQYF.